What follows are 2 T cell receptor beta chains derived from one specimen sequenced in a study of long-term antiretroviral therapy in people with HIV. A v3.0 immunoSEQ assay was performed at survey level. Libraries were prepared by immunoSEQ multiplex PCR; TCRdb keeps only in-frame clonotypes and omits some of them. The sample has around 15,000 clones, about 88% seen once. The material was unsorted PBMCs, obtained 6.9 years after starting antiretroviral therapy. The receptors come from a man aged 50 or older with HIV.

The V call is TRBV6-5, the J call TRBJ2-7, with unresolved D. The CDR3 is made up of 15 amino acids. With 0 bases removed from V and 0 bases from J, the gap between germline ends came to 9 bases. Per germline, CDR1 MNHEY and CDR2 SVGAGI. CDR3 DNA sequence: TGTGCCAGCAGTTACTCGTATGGGAACTCCTACGAGCAGTACTTC. This encodes CASSYSYGNSYEQYF.

The gene calls are TRBV10-2 and TRBJ2-1, with TRBD2 identical over 10 bases. Germline V gene lookup returns CDR1 WSHSY and CDR2 SAAADI. The CDR3 has 16 residues. The V and J ends lost 6 bases and 0 bases, in that order; junction bases with no gene match: 5. CDR3: CASSASGRSSYNEQFF. The CDR3 DNA sequence: TGCGCCAGCAGCGCTAGCGGGAGAAGCTCCTACAATGAGCAGTTCTTC.